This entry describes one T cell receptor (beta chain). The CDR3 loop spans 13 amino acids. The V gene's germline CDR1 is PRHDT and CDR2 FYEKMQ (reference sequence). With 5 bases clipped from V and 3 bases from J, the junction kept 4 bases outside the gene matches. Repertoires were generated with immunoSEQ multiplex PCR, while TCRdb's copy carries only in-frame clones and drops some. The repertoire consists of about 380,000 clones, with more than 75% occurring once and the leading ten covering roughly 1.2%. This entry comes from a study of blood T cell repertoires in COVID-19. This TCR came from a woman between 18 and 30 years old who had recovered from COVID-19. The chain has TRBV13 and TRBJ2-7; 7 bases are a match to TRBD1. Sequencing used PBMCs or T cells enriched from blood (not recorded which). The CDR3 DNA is TGTGCCAGCAGCCCCGGGACAGACTACGAGCAGTACTTC. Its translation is CASSPGTDYEQYF. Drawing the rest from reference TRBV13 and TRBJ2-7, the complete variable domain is AAGVIQSPRHLIKEKRETATLKCYPIPRHDTVYWYQQGPGQDPQFLISFYEKMQSDKGSIPDRFSAQQFSDYHSELNMSSLELGDSALYFCASSPGTDYEQYFGPGTRLTVT.